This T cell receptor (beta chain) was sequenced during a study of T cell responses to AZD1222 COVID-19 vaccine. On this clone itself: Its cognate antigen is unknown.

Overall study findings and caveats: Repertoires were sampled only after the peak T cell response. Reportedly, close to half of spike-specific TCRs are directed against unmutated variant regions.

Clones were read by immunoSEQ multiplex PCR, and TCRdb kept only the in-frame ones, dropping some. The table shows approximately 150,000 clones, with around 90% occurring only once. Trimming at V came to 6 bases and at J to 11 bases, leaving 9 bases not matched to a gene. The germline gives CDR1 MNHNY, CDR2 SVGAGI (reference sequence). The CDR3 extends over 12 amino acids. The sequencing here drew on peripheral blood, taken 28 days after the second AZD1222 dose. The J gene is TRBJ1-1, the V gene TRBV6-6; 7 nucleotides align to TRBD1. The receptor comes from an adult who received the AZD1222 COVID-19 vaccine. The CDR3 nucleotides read TGTGCCAGCAGCCGGGACAGCGAAAGGGCTTTCTTT. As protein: CASSRDSERAFF.